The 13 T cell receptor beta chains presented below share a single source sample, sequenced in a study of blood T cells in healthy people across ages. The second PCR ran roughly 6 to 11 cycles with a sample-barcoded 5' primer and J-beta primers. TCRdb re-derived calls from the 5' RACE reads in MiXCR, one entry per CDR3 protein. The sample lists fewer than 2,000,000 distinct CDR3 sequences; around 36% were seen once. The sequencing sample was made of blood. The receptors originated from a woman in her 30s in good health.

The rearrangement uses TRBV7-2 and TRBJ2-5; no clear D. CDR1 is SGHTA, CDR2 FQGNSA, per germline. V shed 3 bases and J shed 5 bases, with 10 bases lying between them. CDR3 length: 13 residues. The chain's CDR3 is CASSFFGVETQYF. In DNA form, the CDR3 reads TGTGCCAGCAGCTTTTTTGGGGTTGAGACCCAGTACTTC.

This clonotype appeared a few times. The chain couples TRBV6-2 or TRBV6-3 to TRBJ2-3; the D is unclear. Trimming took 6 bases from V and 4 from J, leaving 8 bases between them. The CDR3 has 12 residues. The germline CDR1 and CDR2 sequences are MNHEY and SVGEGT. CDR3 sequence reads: CASSDLPDTQYF. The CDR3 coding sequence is TGTGCCAGCAGCGACCTCCCAGATACGCAGTATTTT.

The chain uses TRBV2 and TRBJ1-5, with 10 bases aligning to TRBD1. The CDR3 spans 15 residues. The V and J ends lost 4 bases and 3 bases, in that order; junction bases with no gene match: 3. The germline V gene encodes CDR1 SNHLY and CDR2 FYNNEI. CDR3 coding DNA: TGTGCCAGCAGTGTCGGGACAGGGGCCAATCAGCCCCAGCATTTT. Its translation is CASSVGTGANQPQHF.

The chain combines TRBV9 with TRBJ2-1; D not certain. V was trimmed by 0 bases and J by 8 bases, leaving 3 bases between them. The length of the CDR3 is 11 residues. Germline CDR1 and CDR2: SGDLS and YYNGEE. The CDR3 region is CASSVADEQFF. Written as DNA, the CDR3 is TGTGCCAGCAGCGTAGCCGATGAGCAGTTCTTC.

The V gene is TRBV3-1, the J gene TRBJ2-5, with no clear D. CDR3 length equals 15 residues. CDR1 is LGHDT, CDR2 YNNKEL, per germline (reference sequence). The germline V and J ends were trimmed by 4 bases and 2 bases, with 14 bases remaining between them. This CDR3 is CASSRRTSRQETQYF. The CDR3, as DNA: TGTGCCAGCAGCCGACGAACCTCGAGGCAAGAGACCCAGTACTTC.

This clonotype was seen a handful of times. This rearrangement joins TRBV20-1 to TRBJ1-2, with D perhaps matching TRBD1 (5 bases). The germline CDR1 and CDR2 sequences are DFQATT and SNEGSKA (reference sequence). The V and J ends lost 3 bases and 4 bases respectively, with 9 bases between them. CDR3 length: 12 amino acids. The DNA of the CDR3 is TGCAGTGCTAGGCCCGGGACCTATGGCTACACCTTC. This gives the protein CSARPGTYGYTF.

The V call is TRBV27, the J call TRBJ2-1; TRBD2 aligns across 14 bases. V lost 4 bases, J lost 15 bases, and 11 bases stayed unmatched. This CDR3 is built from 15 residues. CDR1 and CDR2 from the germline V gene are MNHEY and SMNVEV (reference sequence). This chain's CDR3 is CASSSPGTSGRSPFF. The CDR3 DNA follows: TGTGCCAGCAGTTCACCCGGGACTAGCGGGAGATCTCCGTTCTTC.

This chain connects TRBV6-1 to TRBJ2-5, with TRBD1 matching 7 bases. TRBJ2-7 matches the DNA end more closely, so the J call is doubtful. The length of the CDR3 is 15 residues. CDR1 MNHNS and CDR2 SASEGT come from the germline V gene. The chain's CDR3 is CASILSRDSTYEQYF. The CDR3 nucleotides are TGTGCCAGCATTTTAAGCCGGGACAGCACCTACGAGCAGTACTTC.

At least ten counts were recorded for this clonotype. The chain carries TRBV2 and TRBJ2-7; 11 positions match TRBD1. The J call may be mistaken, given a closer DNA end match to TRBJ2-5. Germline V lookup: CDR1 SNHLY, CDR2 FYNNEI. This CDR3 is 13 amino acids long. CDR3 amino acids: CASSGDRGETQYF. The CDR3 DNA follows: TGTGCCAGCAGTGGGGACAGGGGGGAGACCCAGTACTTC.

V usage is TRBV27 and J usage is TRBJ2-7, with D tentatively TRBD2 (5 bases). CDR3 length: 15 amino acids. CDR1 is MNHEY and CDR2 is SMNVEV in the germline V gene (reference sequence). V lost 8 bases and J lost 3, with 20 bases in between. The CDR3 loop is CASRNDSGIGYEQYF. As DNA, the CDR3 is TGTGCCAGCCGAAATGATTCGGGAATAGGCTACGAGCAGTACTTC.

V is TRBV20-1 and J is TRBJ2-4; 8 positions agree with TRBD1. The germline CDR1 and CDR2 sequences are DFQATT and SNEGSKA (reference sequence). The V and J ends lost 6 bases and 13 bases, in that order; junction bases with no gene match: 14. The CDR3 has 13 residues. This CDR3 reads CSAPRVGQAEQYF. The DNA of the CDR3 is TGCAGTGCGCCCCGGGTGGGACAGGCGGAGCAGTACTTC.

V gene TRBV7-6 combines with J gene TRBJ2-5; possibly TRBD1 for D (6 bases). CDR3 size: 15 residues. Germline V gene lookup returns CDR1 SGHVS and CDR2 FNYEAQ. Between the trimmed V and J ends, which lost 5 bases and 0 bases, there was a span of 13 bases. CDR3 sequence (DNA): TGTGCCAGCAGCCAAGTTACAGGGAACCAAGAGACCCAGTACTTC. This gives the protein CASSQVTGNQETQYF. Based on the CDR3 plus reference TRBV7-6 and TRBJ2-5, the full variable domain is GAGVSQSPRYKVTKRGQDVALRCDPISGHVSLYWYRQALGQGPEFLTYFNYEAQQDKSGLPNDRFSAERPEGSISTLTIQRTEQRDSAMYRCASSQVTGNQETQYFGPGTRLLVL.

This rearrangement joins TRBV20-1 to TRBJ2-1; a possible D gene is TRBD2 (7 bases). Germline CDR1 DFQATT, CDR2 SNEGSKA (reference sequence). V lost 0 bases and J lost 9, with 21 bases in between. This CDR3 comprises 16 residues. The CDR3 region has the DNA TGCAGTGCTAGAGATGGAGGGGGGGCGGTATCCAGTGAGCAGTTCTTC. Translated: CSARDGGGAVSSEQFF.